These 14 T cell receptor beta chains originate from one sample sequenced in a study of cytomegalovirus exposure and HLA in healthy donors. The PCR employed 60 Vbeta primers together with 13 Jbeta primers. TCRdb's table, derived via immunoSEQ multiplex PCR, lists solely in-frame clones and lacks some. Among 30,000 to 35,000 clones listed, about two thirds were seen once. Sequencing used PBMCs. The receptors derive from a man between 35 and 55 years old in good health and CMV-seropositive.

This chain joins TRBV2 and TRBJ1-1, with D hard to call. CDR1 and CDR2 from the germline V gene are SNHLY and FYNNEI. Deletions cut 4 bases from V and 1 base from J, with 13 bases between. CDR3 size: 15 residues. DNA for the CDR3: TGTGCCAGCAGTGGGGCTTCGGCGCGGAACACTGAAGCTTTCTTT. Translation gives CASSGASARNTEAFF. Variable domain in full (rest from reference TRBV2 and TRBJ1-1): EPEVTQTPSHQVTQMGQEVILRCVPISNHLYFYWYRQILGQKVEFLVSFYNNEISEKSEIFDDQFSVERPDGSNFTLKIRSTKLEDSAMYFCASSGASARNTEAFFGQGTRLTVV.

The rearrangement uses TRBV27 and TRBJ2-2; TRBD2 aligns across 15 bases. This CDR3 is built from 16 residues. V was pared by 5 bases and J by 5 bases, with 3 bases of the junction left unmatched. CDR1 and CDR2 from the germline V gene are MNHEY and SMNVEV (reference sequence). The CDR3 loop reads CASSIGLAGGTGELFF. The CDR3 DNA is TGTGCCAGCAGTATCGGACTAGCGGGGGGGACCGGGGAGCTGTTTTTT.

This clone was detected only a few times. The chain is built from TRBV29-1 and TRBJ2-1, with D possibly being TRBD2 (6 bases). V gave up 7 bases and J gave up 4 bases, with 20 bases separating them. The germline V gene encodes CDR1 SQVTM and CDR2 ANQGSEA. CDR3 length: 15 amino acids. The CDR3 sequence: CSANTGTGDYNEQFF. For the CDR3, the DNA is TGCAGCGCAAACACCGGGACTGGGGATTACAATGAGCAGTTCTTC.

This clone was found a few times. The J gene is TRBJ1-1, the V gene TRBV6-6; possible D gene TRBD1, 6 bases. Germline V CDR1 and CDR2: MNHNY, SVGAGI (reference sequence). V was cut by 6 bases and J by 3 bases, with 14 bases left in between. The CDR3 contains 14 residues. In DNA, the CDR3 is TGTGCCAGCAGACTCAGGGGAAGGGACACTGAAGCTTTCTTT. As protein: CASRLRGRDTEAFF.

This chain joins TRBV6-5 and TRBJ2-1; tentative D call: TRBD2 (6 bases). The CDR3 extends over 14 amino acids. The germline gives CDR1 MNHEY, CDR2 SVGAGI. Between the trimmed V and J ends, which lost 6 bases and 0 bases, there was a span of 9 bases. The CDR3 bases are TGTGCCAGCAGCCCGGGGGTCTCCTACAATGAGCAGTTCTTC. It is translated as CASSPGVSYNEQFF.

This sequence joins TRBV12-2 and TRBJ1-1; the table's TRBD1 call for D was not verified on the DNA. TRBV12-2 is listed as a pseudogene. This CDR3 spans 19 amino acids. CDR3 in amino acids: CASRFNRGPGKDQNTEAFF. CDR3 in DNA: TGTGCAAGTCGCTTCAACAGGGGCCCCGGTAAAGACCAGAACACTGAAGCTTTCTTT.

The gene calls are TRBV7-6 and TRBJ1-2; D is uncertain. V shed 1 base and J shed 5 bases, with 8 bases lying between them. Germline-derived CDR1 and CDR2 are SGHVS and FNYEAQ. There are 13 residues in the CDR3. CDR3 sequence reads: CASSLGVSYGYTF. The CDR3 DNA follows: TGTGCCAGCAGCTTAGGAGTGTCATATGGCTACACCTTC. The complete variable domain, with remaining parts taken from reference TRBV7-6 and TRBJ1-2, reads GAGVSQSPRYKVTKRGQDVALRCDPISGHVSLYWYRQALGQGPEFLTYFNYEAQQDKSGLPNDRFSAERPEGSISTLTIQRTEQRDSAMYRCASSLGVSYGYTFGSGTRLTVV.

This clone came up a few times. The chain uses TRBV29-1 and TRBJ2-5; D unclear. The CDR3 is 15 residues long. Germline V gene data show CDR1 as SQVTM and CDR2 as ANQGSEA. Trimming removed 3 bases from V and 5 bases from J, with 19 bases in between. The CDR3 spells CSVDLPLGLVETQYF. Written as DNA, the CDR3 is TGCAGCGTTGATCTTCCCCTCGGGTTGGTGGAGACCCAGTACTTC.

The CDR3 protein is CASSKGQTYNEQFF. The DNA for the CDR3 is TGTGCCAGCAGCAAGGGACAGACTTACAATGAGCAGTTCTTC. The V call is TRBV27, the J call TRBJ2-1, with 7 bases matching TRBD1. Per germline, CDR1 MNHEY and CDR2 SMNVEV (reference sequence). V was clipped by 6 bases and J by 4 bases; unmatched bases: 6. This CDR3 is built from 14 residues.

This clone occurred once. This chain uses TRBV10-3 with TRBJ1-6, with TRBD1 as a possible D gene (6 bases). In germline, CDR1 is ENHRY, CDR2 SYGVKD. CDR3 length equals 14 residues. Trimming pared 3 bases from V and 9 bases from J, leaving 12 bases between. In DNA form, the CDR3 reads TGTGCCATCAGTGATCAGACAGGAACTTCACCCCTCCACTTT. It specifies CAISDQTGTSPLHF.

The J gene is TRBJ1-1, the V gene TRBV7-3; tentatively, D is TRBD1 (6 bases). The germline V and J ends were trimmed by 3 bases and 1 base, with 9 bases remaining between them. The CDR3 has 14 amino acids. The germline gives CDR1 SGHTA, CDR2 FQGTGA. CDR3 sequence: CASSLSGANTEAFF. CDR3 coding DNA: TGTGCCAGCAGCTTGTCAGGGGCGAACACTGAAGCTTTCTTT.

V is TRBV6-6 and J is TRBJ1-2; a weak D match, TRBD1 (5 bases). The CDR3 runs 15 residues. The germline V gene encodes CDR1 MNHNY and CDR2 SVGAGI (reference sequence). Deletions cut 8 bases from V and 0 bases from J, with 16 bases between. The CDR3 DNA sequence: TGTGCCAGCTCTACCTCGACAGCAACTAACTATGGCTACACCTTC. It is translated as CASSTSTATNYGYTF.

This clone has a handful of counts. The chain uses TRBV6-1 and TRBJ2-3; TRBD2 aligns across 8 bases. The germline gives CDR1 MNHNS, CDR2 SASEGT. The CDR3 spans 16 residues. With 4 bases clipped from V and 2 bases from J, the junction kept 8 bases outside the gene matches. CDR3 bases: TGTGCCAGCAGTGGTGCAAGCGGGGGACACACAGATACGCAGTATTTT. Translated, it gives CASSGASGGHTDTQYF.

This chain joins TRBV5-1 and TRBJ1-2, with 8 positions matching TRBD1. The CDR3 is 15 amino acids. Per germline, CDR1 SGHRS and CDR2 YFSETQ. After removal of 4 bases from V and 5 bases from J, the junction contained 10 bases not matched to a gene. Here the CDR3 reads CASSQGQGSEYGYTF. The CDR3 bases are TGCGCCAGCAGCCAAGGACAGGGCAGCGAGTATGGCTACACCTTC.